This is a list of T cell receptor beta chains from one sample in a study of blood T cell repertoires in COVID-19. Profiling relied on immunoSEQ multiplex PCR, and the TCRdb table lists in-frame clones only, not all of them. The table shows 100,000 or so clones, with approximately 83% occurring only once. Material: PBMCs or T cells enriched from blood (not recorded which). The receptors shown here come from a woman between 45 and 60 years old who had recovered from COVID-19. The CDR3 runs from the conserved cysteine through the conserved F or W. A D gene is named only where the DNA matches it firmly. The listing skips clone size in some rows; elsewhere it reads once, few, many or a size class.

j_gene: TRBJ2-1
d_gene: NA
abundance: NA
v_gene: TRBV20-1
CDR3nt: TGCAGTGCTAGTGGGGACATCTTGAGCTCCTACAATGAGCAGTTCTTC
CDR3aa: CSASGDILSSYNEQFF

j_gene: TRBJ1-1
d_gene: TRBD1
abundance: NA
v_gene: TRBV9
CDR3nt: TGTGCCAGCAGCGTCAGGGGGCACGGCACTGAAGCTTTCTTT
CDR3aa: CASSVRGHGTEAFF

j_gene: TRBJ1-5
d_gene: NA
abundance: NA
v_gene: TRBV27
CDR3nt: TGTGCCAGCAGTTTCGGTGTCTTCCAACCCCAGCATTTT
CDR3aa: CASSFGVFQPQHF

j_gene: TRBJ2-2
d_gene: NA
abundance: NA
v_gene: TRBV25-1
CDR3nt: TGTGCCAGCAGTGCCCTCCAGACTGGGGCAGTGTCCGGGGAGCTGTTTTTT
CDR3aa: CASSALQTGAVSGELFF

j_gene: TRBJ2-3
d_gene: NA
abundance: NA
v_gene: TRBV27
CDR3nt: TGTGCCAGCAGACCCGACAGTTTTCAGGATACGCAGTATTTT
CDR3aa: CASRPDSFQDTQYF

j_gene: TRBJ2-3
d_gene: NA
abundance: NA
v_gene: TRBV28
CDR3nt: TGTGCCAGCAGAAACCCCGGGACGCAGTATTTT
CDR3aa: CASRNPGTQYF

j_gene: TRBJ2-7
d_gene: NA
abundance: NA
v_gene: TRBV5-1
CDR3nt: TGCGCCAGCAGCTTGAGGTGGGGGGAGGCGAGCGAGCAGTACTTC
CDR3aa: CASSLRWGEASEQYF

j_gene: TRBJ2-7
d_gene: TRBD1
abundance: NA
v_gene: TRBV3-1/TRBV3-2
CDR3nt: TGTGCCAGCAGACCGGGACAGGGGGCCCACGAGCAGTACTTC
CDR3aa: CASRPGQGAHEQYF

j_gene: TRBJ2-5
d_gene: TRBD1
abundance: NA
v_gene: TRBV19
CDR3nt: TGTGCCAGTAGTATTCTAAGGACAGGGGGATTTGAGACCCAGTACTTC
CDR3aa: CASSILRTGGFETQYF

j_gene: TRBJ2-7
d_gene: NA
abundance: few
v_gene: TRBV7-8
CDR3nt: TGTGCCAGCAGCTCGATACAGGGTGGGCAGTACTTC
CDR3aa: CASSSIQGGQYF

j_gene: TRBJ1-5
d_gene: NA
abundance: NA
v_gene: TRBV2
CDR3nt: TGTGCCAGCAGGACAAATCAGCCCCAGCATTTT
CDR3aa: CASRTNQPQHF

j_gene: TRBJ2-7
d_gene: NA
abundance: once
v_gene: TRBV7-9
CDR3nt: TGTGCCAGCAGCTTATACTCCTACGAGCAGTACTTC
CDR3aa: CASSLYSYEQYF

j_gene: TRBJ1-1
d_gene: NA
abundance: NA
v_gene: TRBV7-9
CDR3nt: TGTGCCAGCAGCTTAGTGGGCAAAGTCACTGAAGCTTTCTTT
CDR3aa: CASSLVGKVTEAFF

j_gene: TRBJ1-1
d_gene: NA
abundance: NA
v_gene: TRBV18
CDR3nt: TGTGCCAGCTTCCCTGGGCTGGAAAACACTGAAGCTTTCTTT
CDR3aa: CASFPGLENTEAFF

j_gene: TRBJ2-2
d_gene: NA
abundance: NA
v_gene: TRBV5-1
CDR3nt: TGCGCCAGCAGCTTCCCCCCGGGTCCTGCTCCCACCGGGGAGCTGTTTTTT
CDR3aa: CASSFPPGPAPTGELFF

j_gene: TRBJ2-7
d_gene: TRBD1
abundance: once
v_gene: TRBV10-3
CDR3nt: TGTGCCATCAGTCTTCGACAGGGGGCGGAGGAGCAGTACTTC
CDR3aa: CAISLRQGAEEQYF

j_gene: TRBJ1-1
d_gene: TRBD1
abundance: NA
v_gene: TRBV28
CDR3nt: TGTGCCAGCAGCACCTATACAGGGGAGGAAGCTTTCTTT
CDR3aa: CASSTYTGEEAFF

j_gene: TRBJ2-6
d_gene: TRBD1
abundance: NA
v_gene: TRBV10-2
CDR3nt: TGCGCCAGCGGTCTCGGGACAGGAGACTCTGGGGCCAACGTCCTGACTTTC
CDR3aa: CASGLGTGDSGANVLTF

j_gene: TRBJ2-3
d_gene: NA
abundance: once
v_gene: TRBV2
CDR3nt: TGTGCTTCGCAGCCGGGACTGAGCACAGATACGCAGTATTTT
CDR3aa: CASQPGLSTDTQYF

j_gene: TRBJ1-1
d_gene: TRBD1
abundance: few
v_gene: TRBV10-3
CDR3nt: TGTGCCATCTCGCCACAGGGGGACACTGAAGCTTTCTTT
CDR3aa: CAISPQGDTEAFF

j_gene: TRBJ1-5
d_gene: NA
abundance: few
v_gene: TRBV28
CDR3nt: TGTGCCAGCCGGGGGGCGATGGGTCAGCCCCAGCATTTT
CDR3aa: CASRGAMGQPQHF

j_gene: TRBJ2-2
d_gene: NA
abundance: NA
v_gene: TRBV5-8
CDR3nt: TGTGCCAGCAGCCGCTCCCTATCCGGGAACACCGGGGAGCTGTTTTTT
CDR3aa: CASSRSLSGNTGELFF

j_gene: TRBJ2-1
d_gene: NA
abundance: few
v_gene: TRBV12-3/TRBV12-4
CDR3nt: TGTGCCAGCAGCTTGGGACTCCTCAATGAGCAGTTCTTC
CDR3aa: CASSLGLLNEQFF

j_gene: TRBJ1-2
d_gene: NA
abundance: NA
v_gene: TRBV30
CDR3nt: TGTGCCTGGAGTCCTGGGCAGGTCGGCTACACCTTC
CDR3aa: CAWSPGQVGYTF

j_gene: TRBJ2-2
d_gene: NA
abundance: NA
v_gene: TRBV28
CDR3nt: TGTGCCAGCAAGGTCGGCGGGACAGCGAACACCGGGGAGCTGTTTTTT
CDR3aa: CASKVGGTANTGELFF

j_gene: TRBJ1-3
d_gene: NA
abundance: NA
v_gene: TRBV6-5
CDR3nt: TGTGCCAGCAGTTTGGGTCAGGGGTGGCGTGGAAACACCATATATTTT
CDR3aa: CASSLGQGWRGNTIYF

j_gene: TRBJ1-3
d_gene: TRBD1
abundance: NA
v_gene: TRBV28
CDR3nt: TGTGCCAGCAGTCAGGGGACAGGGGGATCATTAGGAAACACCATATATTTT
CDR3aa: CASSQGTGGSLGNTIYF

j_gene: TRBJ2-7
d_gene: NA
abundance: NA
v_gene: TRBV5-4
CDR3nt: TGTGCCAGCAGCTTGGGGGGGCCCTACGAGCAGTACTTC
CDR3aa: CASSLGGPYEQYF

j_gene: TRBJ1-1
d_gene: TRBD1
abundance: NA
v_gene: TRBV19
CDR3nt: TGTGCCAGTAGTATGACAGGGGGGAACACTGAAGCTTTCTTT
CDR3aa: CASSMTGGNTEAFF

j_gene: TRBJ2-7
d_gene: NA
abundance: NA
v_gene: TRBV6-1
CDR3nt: TGTGCCAGCAGTGAATTTGATGGCGGGTCCTACGAGCAGTACTTC
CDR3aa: CASSEFDGGSYEQYF

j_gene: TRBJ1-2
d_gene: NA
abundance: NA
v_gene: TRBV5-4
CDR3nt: TGTGCCAGCAGCTTGGGTGGCCGGGAATCTTATGGCTACACCTTC
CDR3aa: CASSLGGRESYGYTF

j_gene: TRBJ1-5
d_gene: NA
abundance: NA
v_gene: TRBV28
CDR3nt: TGTGCCAGCAGGGAGGACGGTAGCAATCAGCCCCAGCATTTT
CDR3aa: CASREDGSNQPQHF

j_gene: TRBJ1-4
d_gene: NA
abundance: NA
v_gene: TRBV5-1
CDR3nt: TGCGCCAGCAGCGGTACGGGAACTAATGAAAAACTGTTTTTT
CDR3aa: CASSGTGTNEKLFF

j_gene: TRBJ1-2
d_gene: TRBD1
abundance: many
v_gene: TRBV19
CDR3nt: TGTGCCAGTAGTACCGGACAGGACTATGGCTACACCTTC
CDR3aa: CASSTGQDYGYTF

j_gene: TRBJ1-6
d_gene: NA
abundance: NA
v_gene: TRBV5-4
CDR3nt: TGTGCCAGCAGCTACTGGACAGCAGCGTATAATTCACCCCTCCACTTT
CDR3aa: CASSYWTAAYNSPLHF

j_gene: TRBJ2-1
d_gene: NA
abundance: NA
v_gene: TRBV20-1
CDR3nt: TGCAGTGCTAGAACCAGCGATGAGCAGTTCTTC
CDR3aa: CSARTSDEQFF

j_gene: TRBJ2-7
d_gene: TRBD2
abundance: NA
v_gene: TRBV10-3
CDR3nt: TGTGCCATCACCCGACTAGCGGGAGTGTACGAGCAGTACTTC
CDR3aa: CAITRLAGVYEQYF

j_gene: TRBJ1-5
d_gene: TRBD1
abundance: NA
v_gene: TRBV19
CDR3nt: TGTGCCAGTAGCATAGGGACAGGGGAGAATCAGCCCCAGCATTTT
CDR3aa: CASSIGTGENQPQHF

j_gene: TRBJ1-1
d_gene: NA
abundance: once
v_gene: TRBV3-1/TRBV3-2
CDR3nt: TGTGCCAGCAGCCAGGGCGGGAGGGCTTTCTTT
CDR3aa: CASSQGGRAFF

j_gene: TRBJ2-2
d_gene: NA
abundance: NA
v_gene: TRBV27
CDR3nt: TGTGCCAGCAGTTTCGAGGGATCGAACACCGGGGAGCTGTTTTTT
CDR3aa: CASSFEGSNTGELFF

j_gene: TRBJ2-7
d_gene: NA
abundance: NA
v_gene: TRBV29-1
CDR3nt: TGCAGCTTCCGCAGGCAAGGCTCCTACGAGCAGTACTTC
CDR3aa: CSFRRQGSYEQYF

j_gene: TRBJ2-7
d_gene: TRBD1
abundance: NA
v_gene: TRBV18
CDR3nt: TGTGCCAGCTCACCGTCCCAGGGGGCGATCTACGAGCAGTACTTC
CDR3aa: CASSPSQGAIYEQYF

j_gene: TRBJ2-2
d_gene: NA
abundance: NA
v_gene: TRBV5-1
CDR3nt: TGCGCCAGCAGCTTGGTTCTATACACCGGGGAGCTGTTTTTT
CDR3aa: CASSLVLYTGELFF

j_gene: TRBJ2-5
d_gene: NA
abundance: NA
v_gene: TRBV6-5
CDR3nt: TGTGCCAGCAGTTACTCAGGGGGTGGGGAGACCCAGTACTTC
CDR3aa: CASSYSGGGETQYF

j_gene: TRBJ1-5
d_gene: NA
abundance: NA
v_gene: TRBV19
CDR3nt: TGTGCCAGTAGTATGTCGGGGAATCAGCCCCAGCATTTT
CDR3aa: CASSMSGNQPQHF

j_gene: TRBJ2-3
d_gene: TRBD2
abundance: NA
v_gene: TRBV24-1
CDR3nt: TGTGCCACCAGTGTCAGCGGGGCGGGAACAGATACGCAGTATTTT
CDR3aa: CATSVSGAGTDTQYF

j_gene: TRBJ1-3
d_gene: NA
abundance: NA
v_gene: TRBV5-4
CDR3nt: TGTGCCAGCAGCTCCGGGACTGGACCCTCTGGAAACACCATATATTTT
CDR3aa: CASSSGTGPSGNTIYF

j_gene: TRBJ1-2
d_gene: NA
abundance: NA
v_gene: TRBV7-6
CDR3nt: TGTGCCAGCAGCTTAGGGGGATCCGCAGGGACTGGCTATGGCTACACCTTC
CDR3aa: CASSLGGSAGTGYGYTF

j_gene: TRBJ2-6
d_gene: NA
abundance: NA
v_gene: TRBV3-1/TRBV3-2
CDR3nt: TGTGCCAGCAGATTTAGCTCTGGGGCCAACGTCCTGACTTTC
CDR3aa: CASRFSSGANVLTF

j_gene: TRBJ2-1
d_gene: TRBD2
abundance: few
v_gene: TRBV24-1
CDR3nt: TGTGCCACCAGTGACCGTAGCGGGGGGACCTACAATGAGCAGTTCTTC
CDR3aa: CATSDRSGGTYNEQFF

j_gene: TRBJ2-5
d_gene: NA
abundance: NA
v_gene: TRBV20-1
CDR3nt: TGCAGTGCTAGTCCGTGGGGGCGAAATCGAGAGACCCAGTACTTC
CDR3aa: CSASPWGRNRETQYF

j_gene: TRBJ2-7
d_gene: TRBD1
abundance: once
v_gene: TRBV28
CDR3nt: TGTGCCACCCTCCACACAGGGGGGAACTACGAGCAGTACTTC
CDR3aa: CATLHTGGNYEQYF

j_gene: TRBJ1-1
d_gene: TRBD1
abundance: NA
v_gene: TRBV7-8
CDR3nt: TGTGCCAGCAGCTTAGGGACAGGGGAAGCTTTCTTT
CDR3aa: CASSLGTGEAFF

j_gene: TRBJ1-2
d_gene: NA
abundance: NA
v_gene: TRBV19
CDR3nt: TGTGCCAGTAGTATAGCTTCCAGAAACTATGGCTACACCTTC
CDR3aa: CASSIASRNYGYTF